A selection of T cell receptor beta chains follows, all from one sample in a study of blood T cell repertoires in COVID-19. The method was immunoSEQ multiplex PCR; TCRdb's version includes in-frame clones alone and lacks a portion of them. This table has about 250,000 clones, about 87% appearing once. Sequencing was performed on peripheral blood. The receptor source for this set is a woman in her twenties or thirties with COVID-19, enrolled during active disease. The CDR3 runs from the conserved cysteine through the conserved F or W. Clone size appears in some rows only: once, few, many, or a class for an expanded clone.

CASSEFGRGSTDTQYF | TRBJ2-3 | TRBV5-1 | NA
CASSSRLAGAGELFF | TRBJ2-2 | TRBV5-1 | NA
CASSRGGISGYTF | TRBJ1-2 | TRBV25-1 | once
CASSPPADNYGYTF | TRBJ1-2 | TRBV18 | NA
CAWSVGSGADTQYF | TRBJ2-3 | TRBV30 | NA
CASRTGQGRYSPLHF | TRBJ1-6 | TRBV6-5 | NA
CASSAEGEAFF | TRBJ1-1 | TRBV10-1 | NA
CASSEETGLSEQFF | TRBJ2-1 | TRBV6-1 | NA
CASSSQTFSTDTQYF | TRBJ2-3 | TRBV6-5 | NA
CASSLMTTGSYEQYF | TRBJ2-7 | TRBV7-6 | NA
CASALAGPRGKLFF | TRBJ1-4 | TRBV12-5 | NA
CASSEGERGEQFF | TRBJ2-1 | TRBV18 | NA
CASSQDPGHITGELFF | TRBJ2-2 | TRBV14 | NA
CASSLVSSGFRSYNEQFF | TRBJ2-1 | TRBV18 | NA